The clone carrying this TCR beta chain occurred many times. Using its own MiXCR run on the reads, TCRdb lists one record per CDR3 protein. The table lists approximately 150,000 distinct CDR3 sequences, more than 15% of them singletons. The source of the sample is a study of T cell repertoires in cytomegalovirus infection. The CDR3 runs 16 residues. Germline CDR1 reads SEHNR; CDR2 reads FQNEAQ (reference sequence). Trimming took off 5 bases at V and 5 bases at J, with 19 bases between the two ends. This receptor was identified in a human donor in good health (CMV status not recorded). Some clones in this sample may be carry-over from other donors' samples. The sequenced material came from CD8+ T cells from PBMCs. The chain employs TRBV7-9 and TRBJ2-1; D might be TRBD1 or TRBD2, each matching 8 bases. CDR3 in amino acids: CASSPLAGTGNNEQFF. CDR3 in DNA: TGTGCCAGCAGCCCATTAGCGGGGACAGGAAACAATGAGCAGTTCTTC. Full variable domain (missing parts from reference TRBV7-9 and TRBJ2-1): DTGVSQNPRHKITKRGQNVTFRCDPISEHNRLYWYRQTLGQGPEFLTYFQNEAQLEKSRLLSDRFSAERPKGSFSTLEIQRTEQGDSAMYLCASSPLAGTGNNEQFFGPGTRLTVL.